The TCR beta chain under discussion was sequenced for a study of T cell responses to AZD1222 COVID-19 vaccine. Whole-study results and caveats: Targeting of unmutated variant regions was reportedly seen in nearly half of spike-specific TCRs. Donors were chiefly white British, with a greater number of females, and clonal diversity was perhaps underestimated.

V shed 9 bases and J shed 15 bases, with 18 bases lying between them. There are 11 residues in the CDR3. CDR1 is LNHDA, CDR2 SQIVND, per germline (reference sequence). With respect to this clone: Its specificity is unknown.

Profiled with immunoSEQ multiplex PCR; TCRdb holds only in-frame clones, not every one. The sample has approximately 200,000 clones, around 87% seen once; the top ten hold 2.5% to 3%. This sequence originates from an adult in good health. The material was peripheral blood, obtained on day 0 of MenACWY control vaccination. The chain employs TRBV19 and TRBJ2-1, with D perhaps matching TRBD1 (7 bases). The CDR3 here is CASTRDSLSFF. CDR3 nucleotides: TGTGCCAGCACGCGGGACAGCCTCTCGTTCTTC.